This TCR beta chain was identified during a study of neurological immune-mediated disorders. Study-wide points: The study found no CDR3 amino acid sequences shared by expanded clones across subjects, suggesting private repertoires in all groups. TCR clonal expansion peaked in HTLV-1-associated myelopathy patients and was lowest in multiple sclerosis patients.

This clonotype has a handful of counts. Its antigen is unknown. The CDR3 sequence is 15 residues long. The V gene lost 2 bases and the J gene lost 1 base, with 14 bases spanning the gap. Germline CDR1 DFQATT, CDR2 SNEGSKA (reference sequence). cDNA was made by 5'RACE with 10-nucleotide random UMIs. TCRdb processed the 5' RACE reads anew with MiXCR; each CDR3 protein has one entry. The sample yields tens of thousands of distinct CDR3 sequences, about 15% seen once. Sequenced sample: PBMCs. V and J are TRBV20-1 and TRBJ1-1; D is ambiguous. The receptor's source is a woman in her 40s in good health. The CDR3 protein is CSARSSLQKNTEAFF. The CDR3 region has the DNA TGCAGTGCTAGATCCAGCCTCCAGAAGAACACTGAAGCTTTCTTT.